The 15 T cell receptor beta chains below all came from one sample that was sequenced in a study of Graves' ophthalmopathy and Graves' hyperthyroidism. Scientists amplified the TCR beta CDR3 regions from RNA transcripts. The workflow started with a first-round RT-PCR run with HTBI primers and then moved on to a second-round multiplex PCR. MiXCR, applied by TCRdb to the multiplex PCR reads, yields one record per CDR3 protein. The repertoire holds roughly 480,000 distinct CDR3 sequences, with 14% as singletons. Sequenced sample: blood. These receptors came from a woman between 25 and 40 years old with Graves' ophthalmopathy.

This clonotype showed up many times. In nucleotides, the CDR3 is TGTGCCAGCAGCGGCGAGCTGGGTGACGAGCAGTACTTC. Amino acid sequence: CASSGELGDEQYF. The chain has TRBV7-8 and TRBJ2-7; no clear D gene. This CDR3 is built from 13 residues. CDR1 is SGHVS and CDR2 is FQNEAQ in the germline V gene. Trimming took 5 bases from V and 5 from J, leaving 13 bases between them.

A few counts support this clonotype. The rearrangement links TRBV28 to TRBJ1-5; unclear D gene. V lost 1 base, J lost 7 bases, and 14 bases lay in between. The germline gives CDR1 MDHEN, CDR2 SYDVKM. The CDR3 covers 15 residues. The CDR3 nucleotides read TGTGCCAGCAGTTTATTCCCAGAGGTGGAGCAGCCCCAGCATTTT. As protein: CASSLFPEVEQPQHF.

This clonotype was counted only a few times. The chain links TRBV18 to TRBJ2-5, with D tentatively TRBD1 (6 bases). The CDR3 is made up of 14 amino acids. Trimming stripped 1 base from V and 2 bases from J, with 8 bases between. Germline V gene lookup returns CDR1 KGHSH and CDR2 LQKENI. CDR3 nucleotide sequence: TGTGCCAGCTCACCACAGGGGACACAAGAGACCCAGTACTTC. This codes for CASSPQGTQETQYF.

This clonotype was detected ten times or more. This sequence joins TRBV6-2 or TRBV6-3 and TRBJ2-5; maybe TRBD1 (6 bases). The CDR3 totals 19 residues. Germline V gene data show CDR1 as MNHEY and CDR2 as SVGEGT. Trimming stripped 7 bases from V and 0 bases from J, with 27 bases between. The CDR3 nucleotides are TGTGCCAGCACCTTTACGGTACAGGGAGCCACATCGTACCAAGAGACCCAGTACTTC. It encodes CASTFTVQGATSYQETQYF.

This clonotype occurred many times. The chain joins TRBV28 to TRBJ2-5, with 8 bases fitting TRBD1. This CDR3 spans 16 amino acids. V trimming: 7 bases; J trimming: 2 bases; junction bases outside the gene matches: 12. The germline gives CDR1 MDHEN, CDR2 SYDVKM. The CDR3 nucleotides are TGTGCCAGCACCCCCGGGACAGGAGGAATTCAAGAGACCCAGTACTTC. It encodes CASTPGTGGIQETQYF.

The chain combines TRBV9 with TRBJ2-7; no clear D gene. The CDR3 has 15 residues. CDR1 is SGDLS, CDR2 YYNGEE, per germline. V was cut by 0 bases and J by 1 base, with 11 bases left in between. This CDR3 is CASSVGPDGSYEQYF. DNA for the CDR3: TGTGCCAGCAGCGTAGGCCCGGACGGATCCTACGAGCAGTACTTC.

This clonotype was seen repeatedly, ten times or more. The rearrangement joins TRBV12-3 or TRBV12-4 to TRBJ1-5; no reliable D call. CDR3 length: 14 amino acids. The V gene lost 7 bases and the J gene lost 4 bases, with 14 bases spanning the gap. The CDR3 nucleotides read TGTGCCAGCACCTCAGCAACTGTGAATCAGCCCCAGCATTTT. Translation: CASTSATVNQPQHF.

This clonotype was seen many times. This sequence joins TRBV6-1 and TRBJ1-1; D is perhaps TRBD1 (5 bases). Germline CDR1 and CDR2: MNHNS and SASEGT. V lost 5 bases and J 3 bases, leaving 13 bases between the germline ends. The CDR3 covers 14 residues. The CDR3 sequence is CASSPRGSHTEAFF. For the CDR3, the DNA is TGTGCCAGCAGTCCCCGGGGCAGCCACACTGAAGCTTTCTTT.

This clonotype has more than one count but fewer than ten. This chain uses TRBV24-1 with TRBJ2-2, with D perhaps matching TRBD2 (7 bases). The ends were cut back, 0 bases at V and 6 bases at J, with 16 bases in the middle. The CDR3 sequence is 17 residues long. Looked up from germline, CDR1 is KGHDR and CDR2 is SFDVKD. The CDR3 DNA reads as TGTGCCACCAGTGATTTGGCGGGGGCCCCAGGAGCCGGGGAGCTGTTTTTT. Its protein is CATSDLAGAPGAGELFF.

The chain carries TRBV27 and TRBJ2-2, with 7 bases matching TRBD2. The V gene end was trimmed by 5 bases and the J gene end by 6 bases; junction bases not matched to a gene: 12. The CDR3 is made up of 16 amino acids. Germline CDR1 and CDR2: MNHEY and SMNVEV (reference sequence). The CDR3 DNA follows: TGTGCCAGCAGTGTCCTTGGCGGGGAGGGTCCCGGGGAGCTGTTTTTT. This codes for CASSVLGGEGPGELFF.

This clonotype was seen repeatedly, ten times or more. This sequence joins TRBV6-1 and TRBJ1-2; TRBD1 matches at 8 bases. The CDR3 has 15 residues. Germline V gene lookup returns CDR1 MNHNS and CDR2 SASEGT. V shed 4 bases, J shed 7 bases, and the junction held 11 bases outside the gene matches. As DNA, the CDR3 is TGTGCCAGCAGTGGCCGGACAGGGTCAGCAGTTGGCTACACCTTC. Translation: CASSGRTGSAVGYTF.

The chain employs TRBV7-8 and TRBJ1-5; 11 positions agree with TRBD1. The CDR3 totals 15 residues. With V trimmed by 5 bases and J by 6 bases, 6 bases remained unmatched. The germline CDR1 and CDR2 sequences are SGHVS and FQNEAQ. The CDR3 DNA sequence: TGTGCCAGCAGCCTGGGACAGGGGGGGGCTCAGCCCCAGCATTTT. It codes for CASSLGQGGAQPQHF.

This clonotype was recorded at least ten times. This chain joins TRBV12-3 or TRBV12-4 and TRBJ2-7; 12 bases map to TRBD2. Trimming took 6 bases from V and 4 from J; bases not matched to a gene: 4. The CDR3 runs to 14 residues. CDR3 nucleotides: TGTGCCAGCAGCCCCGGGACTAGCGGGTACGAGCAGTACTTC. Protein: CASSPGTSGYEQYF.

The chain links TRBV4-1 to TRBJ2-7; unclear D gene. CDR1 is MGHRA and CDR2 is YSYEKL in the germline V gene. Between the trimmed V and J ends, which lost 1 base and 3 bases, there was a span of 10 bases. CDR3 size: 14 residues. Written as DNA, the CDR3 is TGCGCCAGCAGCCAAGGGTTGGTCCTCTACGAGCAGTACTTC. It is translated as CASSQGLVLYEQYF.

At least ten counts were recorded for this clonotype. CDR3 in amino acids: CASSPIGSYGYTF. In DNA form, the CDR3 reads TGTGCCAGCAGCCCCATTGGCAGCTATGGCTACACCTTC. The rearrangement uses TRBV12-3 or TRBV12-4 and TRBJ1-2; no reliable D call. This CDR3 contains 13 residues. V was pared by 6 bases and J by 4 bases, with 12 bases between.